The 17 T cell receptor beta chains reported below all come from one sample, sequenced in a study of regulatory T cells in long-lasting Graves disease. The time point: newly diagnosed GD, antithyroid drugs for less than 3 months. Preparation of the TCR library used RNA extracted from PBMCs. To make TCR beta libraries, researchers used iRepertoire HTBI primers and Arm-PCR of CDR3 regions. A single record per CDR3 protein comes from TCRdb applying MiXCR to the multiplex PCR reads. This repertoire shows around 480,000 distinct CDR3 sequences, 15% to 20% found once; its top ten account for about 25%. Another study also made use of these data, one on T cells in Graves' hyperthyroidism and ophthalmopathy.

Material: peripheral blood mononuclear cells (PBMCs), obtained at new diagnosis, from a patient treated with antithyroid drugs. Receptors were obtained from a woman aged 35-65 years with Graves disease.

This clonotype was observed at least ten times. The genes are TRBV9 and TRBJ1-2; 7 nucleotides match TRBD1. This CDR3 is built from 13 residues. The V segment lost 3 bases and the J segment 3 bases; nucleotides outside the gene matches: 2. Germline CDR1 reads SGDLS; CDR2 reads YYNGEE. The CDR3 sequence: CASSGQGYYGYTF. The CDR3 DNA is TGTGCCAGCAGCGGACAGGGTTACTATGGCTACACCTTC. The full variable domain, its missing parts supplied by reference TRBV9 and TRBJ1-2, is DSGVTQTPKHLITATGQRVTLRCSPRSGDLSVYWYQQSLDQGLQFLIQYYNGEERAKGNILERFSAQQFPDLHSELNLSSLELGDSALYFCASSGQGYYGYTFGSGTRLTVV.

A few counts support this clonotype. The CDR3: CASSGQGGSTGELFF. DNA of the CDR3: TGTGCCAGCAGCGGACAGGGAGGAAGCACCGGGGAGCTGTTTTTT. The chain carries TRBV2 and TRBJ2-2, with 8 nucleotides matching TRBD1. CDR1 and CDR2 (germline): SNHLY, FYNNEI. The CDR3 consists of 15 residues. J was trimmed by 4 bases and V by 6 bases; bases with no gene match: 7.

The CDR3 nucleotides read TGTGCCAGCAGCTTAGTCCGGGAGGGCGCCGAGCAGTTCTTC. Translation: CASSLVREGAEQFF. The chain links TRBV11-2 to TRBJ2-1; 8 bases are shared with TRBD2. The CDR3 sequence is 14 residues long. Trimming at V came to 1 base and at J to 10 bases, leaving 6 bases not matched to a gene. In germline, CDR1 is SGHAT, CDR2 FQNNGV.

This clonotype was observed at least ten times. This chain links TRBV2 with TRBJ2-7, with 9 bases aligning to TRBD1. The CDR3 totals 14 residues. From germline, CDR1 is SNHLY and CDR2 FYNNEI. V lost 6 bases, J lost 2 bases, and 5 bases stayed unmatched. CDR3 nucleotides: TGTGCCAGCAGCCGACAGGGGGGAACCTACGAGCAGTACTTC. Its translation: CASSRQGGTYEQYF.

This clonotype has just one count. A read error may explain this, as a much larger clone is one base away. The CDR3 is CASREQGNTGELFF. CDR3 sequence (DNA): TGTGCCAGCAGAGAACAGGGGAACACCGGGGAGCTGTTTTTT. The gene calls are TRBV6-4 and TRBJ2-2; D is perhaps TRBD1 (6 bases). The CDR3 loop spans 14 amino acids. Deletions cut 6 bases from V and 1 base from J, with 9 bases between. Germline-derived CDR1 and CDR2 are MRHNA and SNTAGT.

This clonotype was counted many times. This chain joins TRBV20-1 and TRBJ2-1, with 9 bases aligning to TRBD2. Germline V gene lookup returns CDR1 DFQATT and CDR2 SNEGSKA (reference sequence). J lost 0 bases, V lost 3 bases, and 12 bases had no gene match. This CDR3 has 18 amino acids. The CDR3 is CSARVAGALLSSYNEQFF. In DNA, the CDR3 is TGCAGTGCTAGGGTAGCGGGGGCACTTCTCAGCTCCTACAATGAGCAGTTCTTC.

At least ten counts were recorded for this clonotype. The genes are TRBV6-1 and TRBJ1-5; maybe TRBD1 (6 bases). V lost 5 bases and J 0 bases, leaving 14 bases between the germline ends. The CDR3 runs to 16 residues. The germline V gene has CDR1 MNHNS and CDR2 SASEGT. This chain's CDR3 is CASSTLSGDSNQPQHF. The DNA for the CDR3 is TGTGCCAGCAGTACTCTCTCAGGGGATAGCAATCAGCCCCAGCATTTT.

With regard to this clonotype: Sequence at one end of the junction differs from germline and may be a read error. This chain uses TRBV10-3 with TRBJ1-1, with a possible D match to TRBD1 (5 bases). The V gene's germline CDR1 is ENHRY and CDR2 SYGVKD. This CDR3 comprises 15 residues. CDR3 sequence reads: CAISEWSGLKTEAFF. The CDR3 DNA is TGTGCCATCAGTGAGTGGTCAGGGTTGAAAACTGAAGCTTTCTTT.

This clonotype was seen at least ten times. This chain links TRBV12-5 with TRBJ1-1; maybe TRBD1 (6 bases). The CDR3 totals 13 residues. CDR1 and CDR2 (germline): LGHNT, FRNRAP. The V end lost 5 bases, the J end lost 6 bases, and 13 bases lay between the germline ends. The CDR3 loop reads CASGRGAFAEAFF. CDR3 sequence (DNA): TGTGCTAGTGGTCGGGGGGCTTTCGCTGAAGCTTTCTTT.

This clonotype was detected many times. Sequence at one end of the junction differs from germline and may be a read error. This chain connects TRBV2 to TRBJ2-7, with D tentatively TRBD1 (5 bases). The CDR3 contains 11 residues. Germline CDR1 and CDR2: SNHLY and FYNNEI. CDR3 sequence reads: CASSETRQNHF. CDR3 DNA: TGTGCCAGCAGTGAGACCCGACAGAACCACTTC.

The table lists this clonotype with many counts. The chain is built from TRBV28 and TRBJ2-7; TRBD2 matches 10 bases. J lost 10 bases, V lost 3 bases, and 3 bases had no gene match. There are 12 residues in the CDR3. Looked up from germline, CDR1 is MDHEN and CDR2 is SYDVKM. CDR3 DNA: TGTGCCAGCAGTTTCGGACTAGCGGACCAGTACTTC. This translates into CASSFGLADQYF. Full variable domain (outside the CDR3, taken from reference TRBV28 and TRBJ2-7): DVKVTQSSRYLVKRTGEKVFLECVQDMDHENMFWYRQDPGLGLRLIYFSYDVKMKEKGDIPEGYSVSREKKERFSLILESASTNQTSMYLCASSFGLADQYFGPGTRLTVT.

V and J are TRBV20-1 and TRBJ1-6; D perhaps matches TRBD1 (5 bases). The CDR3 covers 15 residues. Trimming pared 6 bases from V and 7 bases from J, leaving 19 bases between. Germline assignment: CDR1 DFQATT and CDR2 SNEGSKA (reference sequence). Here the CDR3 reads CSALRGSGGNSPLHF. For the CDR3, the DNA is TGCAGTGCCCTCCGGGGGTCGGGGGGAAATTCACCCCTCCACTTT.

This clonotype ranks as medium-sized. This sequence joins TRBV28 and TRBJ1-1, with a tentative D call TRBD1 (5 bases). Germline loops: CDR1 MDHEN, CDR2 SYDVKM. Trimming took off 8 bases at V and 3 bases at J, with 22 bases between the two ends. The CDR3 runs 16 residues. The CDR3 reads CASLGGGRLWYTEAFF. For the CDR3, the DNA is TGTGCCAGCCTTGGGGGGGGGAGGCTGTGGTACACTGAAGCTTTCTTT.

This clonotype was detected many times. This CDR3 reads CASSRVGQNQPQHF. CDR3 DNA: TGTGCCAGCAGTCGGGTCGGACAAAATCAGCCCCAGCATTTT. The chain combines TRBV6-1 with TRBJ1-5; TRBD1 is a possible D gene (5 bases). V dropped 5 bases and J dropped 4 bases, with 12 bases sitting between them. Germline-derived CDR1 and CDR2 are MNHNS and SASEGT. This CDR3 has 14 residues.

This clonotype was seen a handful of times. For the CDR3, the DNA is TGCGCCAGCAGCCAAGATCGCGGGATGATCGGTTGGCCTCCGAATCAGCCCCAGCATTTT. Translation: CASSQDRGMIGWPPNQPQHF. This chain links TRBV4-1 with TRBJ1-5, with D unresolved. CDR1 MGHRA and CDR2 YSYEKL come from the germline V gene. CDR3 length equals 20 residues. The germline V and J ends were trimmed by 0 bases and 4 bases, with 25 bases remaining between them.

As concerns this clonotype: It is likely a read error: a sequence one base away is far more abundant. The chain recombines TRBV12-3 or TRBV12-4 with TRBJ1-1, with D possibly TRBD1 on 5 matching bases. This CDR3 is 14 amino acids long. CDR3 protein: CASSRQNLNTGAFF. CDR3 DNA: TGTGCCAGCAGCAGACAGAACTTGAACACTGGAGCTTTCTTT.

This clonotype was picked up a small number of times. One end of the junction fails to match germline, which may point to a read error. V gene TRBV5-1 combines with J gene TRBJ1-2; TRBD1 might be the D (5 bases). CDR1 is SGHRS and CDR2 is YFSETQ in the germline V gene. This CDR3 is 15 amino acids long. The CDR3: CASSLAGQGGYGYTF. CDR3 in DNA: TGTGCCAGCAGCTTAGCGGGGCAGGGTGGCTATGGCTACACCTTC.